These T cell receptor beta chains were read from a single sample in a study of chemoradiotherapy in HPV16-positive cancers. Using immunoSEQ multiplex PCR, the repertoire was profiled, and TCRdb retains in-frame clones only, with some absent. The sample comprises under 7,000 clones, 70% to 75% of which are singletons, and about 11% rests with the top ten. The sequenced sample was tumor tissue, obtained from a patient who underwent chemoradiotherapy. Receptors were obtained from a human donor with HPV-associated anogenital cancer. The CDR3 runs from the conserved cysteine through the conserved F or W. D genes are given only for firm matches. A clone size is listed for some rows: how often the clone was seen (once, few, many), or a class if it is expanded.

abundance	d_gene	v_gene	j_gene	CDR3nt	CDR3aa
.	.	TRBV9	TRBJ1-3	TGTGCCAGCAGCTCATCGACCCGGCTGGAGGCTGGAAACACCATATATTTT	CASSSSTRLEAGNTIYF
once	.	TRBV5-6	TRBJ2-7	TGTGCCAGCAGCTTGGACAGGGAGGGCCCACAGTACTTC	CASSLDREGPQYF
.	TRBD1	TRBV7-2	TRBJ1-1	TGTGCCAGCAGCTTAGACTACAGGGGTACTGAAGCTTTCTTT	CASSLDYRGTEAFF
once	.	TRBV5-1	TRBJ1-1	TGCGCCAGCAGCTTGGGGACAGACTCCGACACTGAAGCTTTCTTT	CASSLGTDSDTEAFF
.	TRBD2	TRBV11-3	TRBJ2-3	TGTGCCAGCAGCTCTGGACTAGCAAAAGATACGCAGTATTTT	CASSSGLAKDTQYF
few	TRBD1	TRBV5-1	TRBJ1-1	TGCGCCAGCAGCTTGGCCTCGACAGGGCGGCACACTGAAGCTTTCTTT	CASSLASTGRHTEAFF
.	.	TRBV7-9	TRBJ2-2	TGTGCCAGCAGCTTAGGACTAACTGGTGCGGAGCTGTTTTTT	CASSLGLTGAELFF
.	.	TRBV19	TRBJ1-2	TGTGCCAGTAGTATTAGGCAGGAAGAGAACTATGGCTACACCTTC	CASSIRQEENYGYTF
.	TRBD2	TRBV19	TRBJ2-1	TGTGCCAGTAGTCTCACGGGAGGGCCCTCGGATGAGCAGTTCTTC	CASSLTGGPSDEQFF
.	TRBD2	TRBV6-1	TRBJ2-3	TGTGCCAGCAGTGACCCTAGCGGGAGGTTCACAGATACGCAGTATTTT	CASSDPSGRFTDTQYF
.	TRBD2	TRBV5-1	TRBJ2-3	TGCGCCAGCTCTAGCGGGAGTGTTGGCACAGATACGCAGTATTTT	CASSSGSVGTDTQYF
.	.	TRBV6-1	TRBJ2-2	TGTGCCAGCAGTGAACTCAGGGAAACTACCGGGGAGCTGTTTTTT	CASSELRETTGELFF
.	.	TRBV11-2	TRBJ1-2	TGTGCCAGCAGCCTAACCGGACGTCCGGAGGATGGCTACACCTTC	CASSLTGRPEDGYTF
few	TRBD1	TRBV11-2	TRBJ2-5	TGTGCCAGCAGCTTTTTACGGGGACAGACGTACCAAGAGACCCAGTACTTC	CASSFLRGQTYQETQYF
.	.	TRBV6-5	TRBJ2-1	TGTGCCAGCGCGCAGGGGTGGGATGAGCAGTTCTTC	CASAQGWDEQFF
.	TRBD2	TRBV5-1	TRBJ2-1	TGCGCCAGCAGCTTGGCGCCTAGCGGGAGTATACATGAGCAGTTCTTC	CASSLAPSGSIHEQFF
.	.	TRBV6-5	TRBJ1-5	TGTGCCAGCAGTCCCGGGACGGCCCTTGAGAAACCCCAGCATTTT	CASSPGTALEKPQHF
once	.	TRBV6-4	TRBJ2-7	TGTGCCAGCTCCAAGTATTTAGCGGAAGAGGGGTACGAGCAGTACTTC	CASSKYLAEEGYEQYF
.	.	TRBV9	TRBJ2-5	TGTGCCAGCTCCCGGACCTCCCAAGAGACCCAGTACTTC	CASSRTSQETQYF
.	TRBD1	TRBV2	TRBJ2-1	TGTGCCACGCAGGGGGCCTTTGGGTACAATGAGCAGTTCTTC	CATQGAFGYNEQFF
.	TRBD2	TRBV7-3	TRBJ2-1	TGTGCCAGCAGCTTAATGGGCGGGAGGGCTTCCAATGAGCAGTTCTTC	CASSLMGGRASNEQFF
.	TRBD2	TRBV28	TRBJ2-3	TGTGCCAGCAGCTCCGAGCGGGAGGACACAGATACGCAGTATTTT	CASSSEREDTDTQYF
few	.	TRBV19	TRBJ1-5	TGTGCCAGTAGTGCCCCCCGGGGCAGCGGGATAAGTCAGCCCCAGCATTTT	CASSAPRGSGISQPQHF
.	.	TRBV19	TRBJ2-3	TGTGCCAGTAGTATAAGCGGAGTGGTCACAGATACGCAGTATTTT	CASSISGVVTDTQYF
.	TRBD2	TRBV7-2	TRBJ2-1	TGTGCCAGCAGCTTATTAGCGGGAGTCGTCAATGAGCAGTTCTTC	CASSLLAGVVNEQFF
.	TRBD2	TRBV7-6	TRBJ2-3	TGTGCCAGCAGCCTTCCCGAGCGGGATAAGGGCACAGATACGCAGTATTTT	CASSLPERDKGTDTQYF
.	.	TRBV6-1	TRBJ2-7	TGTGCCAGCACCCAAGGTATAGGGGCCTACGAGCAGTACTTC	CASTQGIGAYEQYF
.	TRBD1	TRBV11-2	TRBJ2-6	TGTGCCACAAAGGACAGGGGAGAATATGACTCTGGGGCCAACGTCCTGACTTTC	CATKDRGEYDSGANVLTF
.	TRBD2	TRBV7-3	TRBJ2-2	TGTGCCAGCAGCTTAACTGCTTTGGCGTTTAGGACTAGTAAATCCGGGGAGCTGTTTTTT	CASSLTALAFRTSKSGELFF
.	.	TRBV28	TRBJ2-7	TGTGCCAGCAGTGGGGGGGCGGATGACTACGAGCAGTACTTC	CASSGGADDYEQYF
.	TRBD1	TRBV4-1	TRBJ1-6	TGCGCCAGCAGCCAAGGACAGGGAGGCACCTATAATTCACCCCTCCACTTT	CASSQGQGGTYNSPLHF
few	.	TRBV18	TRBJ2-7	TGTGCCAGCTCACCAAGAGAAAGCTCCTACGAGCAGTACTTC	CASSPRESSYEQYF
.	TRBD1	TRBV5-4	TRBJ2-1	TGTGCCAGCAGCCTCGGGACAGGGTGGGAGGGTGAGCAGTTCTTC	CASSLGTGWEGEQFF
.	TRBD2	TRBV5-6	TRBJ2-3	TGTGCCAGCAGCTTAGGGGCTAGCGGGAGCAGGTACACAGATACGCAGTATTTT	CASSLGASGSRYTDTQYF
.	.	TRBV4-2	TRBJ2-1	TGTGCCAGCAGCCAAGATTGGGATTCCCGGGGCTCCTACAATGAGCAGTTCTTC	CASSQDWDSRGSYNEQFF
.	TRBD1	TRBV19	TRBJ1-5	TGTGCCAGTAGTACGGACAGGAATCAGCCCCAGCATTTT	CASSTDRNQPQHF
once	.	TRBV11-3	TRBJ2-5	TGTGCCAGCAGCCATAGAGATGGCCAAGAGACCCAGTACTTC	CASSHRDGQETQYF
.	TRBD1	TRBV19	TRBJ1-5	TGTGCCAGTAGCCTAACAGGGGGCCCCAATCAGCCCCAGCATTTT	CASSLTGGPNQPQHF
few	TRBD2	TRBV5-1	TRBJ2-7	TGCGCCAGCAGCCCAGGACAGCTCGGACTAGCGGGACGGTACGAGCAGTACTTC	CASSPGQLGLAGRYEQYF
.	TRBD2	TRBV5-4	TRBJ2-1	TGTGCCAGCAGCTCAGCTACTAGCGGGCCCAGCTCCTACAATGAGCAGTTCTTC	CASSSATSGPSSYNEQFF
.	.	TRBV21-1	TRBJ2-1	TGTGCCAGCAGCCCCGGCCGGGACAGGGGCTCGCAGAGCTACAATGAGCAGTTCTTC	CASSPGRDRGSQSYNEQFF
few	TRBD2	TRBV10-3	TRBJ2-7	TGTGCCATCAGTGATCTAACTAGCGGTAAGCCTCTCTACGAGCAGTACTTC	CAISDLTSGKPLYEQYF
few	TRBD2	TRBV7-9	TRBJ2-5	TGTGCCAGCAGCTCGAGTCCGGGACTAGCGGGTCAAGAGACCCAGTACTTC	CASSSSPGLAGQETQYF
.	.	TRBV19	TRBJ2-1	TGTGCCAGTAGTATCGGAGTGGGGGAGCAGTTCTTC	CASSIGVGEQFF
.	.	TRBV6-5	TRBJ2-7	TGTGCCAGCAGTTTCAGCCCACAGGGAGTCGAGCAGTACTTC	CASSFSPQGVEQYF
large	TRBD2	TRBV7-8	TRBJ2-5	TGTGCCAGCAGTCGTACCGGGACTATGGAGACCCAGTACTTC	CASSRTGTMETQYF
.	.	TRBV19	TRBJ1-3	TGTGCCAGTAGAGGAGCTAACCGACGGAAAGATTCTGGAAACACCATATATTTT	CASRGANRRKDSGNTIYF
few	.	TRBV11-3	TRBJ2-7	TGTGCCAGCAGCCCCGAGTTGGCCGCGGGCGAGCAGTACTTC	CASSPELAAGEQYF
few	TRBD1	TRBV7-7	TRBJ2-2	TGTGCTAGCAGCCGCGGCAGGGGGCAGGCCGGGGAGCTGTTTTTT	CASSRGRGQAGELFF
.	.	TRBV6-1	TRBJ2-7	TGTGCCAGCAGTGTACAGGAGGCTGTCTACGAGCAGTACTTC	CASSVQEAVYEQYF
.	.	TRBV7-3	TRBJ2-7	TGTGCCAGCAGCTTCGGGACGGGGTACGAGCAGTACTTC	CASSFGTGYEQYF
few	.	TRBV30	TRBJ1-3	TGTGCCTGGAGCCTTGACAGCGACTCTGGAAACACCATATATTTT	CAWSLDSDSGNTIYF